The 18 T cell receptor beta chains listed next were all sequenced from one sample in a study of blood T cell repertoires in COVID-19 (dated by TCRdb to the early 2020s). Library preparation used the immunoSEQ multiplex PCR assay. TCRdb took over this immuneACCESS table, retaining in-frame rearrangements with V and J assigned. Such tables are incomplete; in checked studies, under half of the missing clones stem from an unresolved V gene, and the remainder is unexplained. In all, the sample holds around 97,000 clones, and 70% to 85% of those were seen once. Of the sample, roughly a tenth falls within the top ten clones. The sample was peripheral blood. Source of these receptors: a man aged 70 or older with acute or convalescent COVID-19.

The rearrangement joins TRBV11-2 to TRBJ1-1; TRBD1 aligns across 7 bases. V dropped 1 base and J dropped 5; count of bases not matched to a gene: 10. This CDR3 has 16 amino acids. The germline V gene has CDR1 SGHAT and CDR2 FQNNGV. This CDR3 is CASSLVAGQGGTEAFF. Here the CDR3 DNA reads TGTGCCAGCAGCTTAGTGGCGGGGCAGGGGGGAACTGAAGCTTTCTTT.

The V call is TRBV27, the J call TRBJ1-5, with TRBD1 matching over 7 bases. The CDR3 runs to 15 residues. Germline assignment: CDR1 MNHEY and CDR2 SMNVEV (reference sequence). V trimming: 6 bases; J trimming: 1 base; junction bases outside the gene matches: 6. The CDR3 nucleotides are TGTGCCAGCAGCCGACAGGGAGTGAGCAATCAGCCCCAGCATTTT. As protein: CASSRQGVSNQPQHF.

The rearrangement uses TRBV3-1 (or the pseudogene TRBV3-2) and TRBJ2-1; maybe TRBD2 (6 bases). V lost 0 bases and J 4 bases, leaving 10 bases between the germline ends. The CDR3 is 15 amino acids. The germline gives CDR1 LGHDT, CDR2 YNNKEL (reference sequence). The DNA for the CDR3 is TGTGCCAGCAGCCAAGACGGGGGAAGGTACAATGAGCAGTTCTTC. Protein product: CASSQDGGRYNEQFF.

This chain uses TRBV5-1 with TRBJ2-2; D is possibly TRBD1 (6 bases). The germline V gene encodes CDR1 SGHRS and CDR2 YFSETQ. This CDR3 comprises 16 residues. V was clipped by 2 bases and J by 5 bases, with 16 bases between them. The CDR3: CASSFYIQGLTGELFF. Written as DNA, the CDR3 is TGCGCCAGCAGCTTCTACATACAGGGATTGACCGGGGAGCTGTTTTTT.

The V call is TRBV7-3, the J call TRBJ2-3, with TRBD2 matching over 12 bases. CDR3 length equals 19 residues. CDR1 and CDR2 from the germline V gene are SGHTA and FQGTGA. Unmatched junction bases numbered 14, after V lost 3 bases and J lost 4 bases. As DNA, the CDR3 is TGTGCCAGCAGCTTGCGGGGCTCTCCTAGCGGGAGGGCCGCAGATACGCAGTATTTT. This translates into CASSLRGSPSGRAADTQYF.

V and J are TRBV6-5 and TRBJ2-1; D is perhaps TRBD1 (7 bases). The germline V and J ends were trimmed by 4 bases and 4 bases, with 14 bases remaining between them. The length of the CDR3 is 15 residues. CDR1 is MNHEY, CDR2 SVGAGI, per germline. This chain's CDR3 is CASSLGGQTYNEQFF. Written as DNA, the CDR3 is TGTGCCAGCAGTTTGGGGGGACAGACGTACAATGAGCAGTTCTTC.

The gene calls are TRBV6-5 and TRBJ2-7; D not certain. V was cut by 2 bases and J by 5 bases, with 13 bases left in between. This CDR3 contains 14 residues. The V gene's germline CDR1 is MNHEY and CDR2 SVGAGI. CDR3 coding DNA: TGTGCCAGCAGTTACACCGCCGAGGCGGACGAGCAGTACTTC. It is translated as CASSYTAEADEQYF.

V gene TRBV6-1 combines with J gene TRBJ1-6; 9 positions match TRBD1. This CDR3 spans 17 amino acids. The germline CDR1 and CDR2 sequences are MNHNS and SASEGT. Trimming removed 4 bases from V and 5 bases from J; junction bases left unmatched: 9. The CDR3 spells CASSAREGTGNNSPLHF. As DNA, the CDR3 is TGTGCCAGCAGTGCCCGGGAGGGGACAGGGAATAATTCACCCCTCCACTTT.

The V and J genes are TRBV12-3 or TRBV12-4 and TRBJ2-5; D is uncertain. With 8 bases removed from V and 7 bases from J, the gap between germline ends came to 14 bases. The CDR3 consists of 12 residues. CDR3 DNA sequence: TGTGCCAGCGGTTCTTACAGTTCGACCCAGTACTTC. This gives the protein CASGSYSSTQYF.

The J gene is TRBJ2-1, the V gene TRBV15, with a weak D call TRBD2 (5 bases). The V and J ends lost 1 base and 0 bases respectively, with 10 bases between them. The CDR3 length is 16 residues. Germline V lookup: CDR1 LNHNV, CDR2 YYDKDF (reference sequence). CDR3 sequence: CATSRGFGGSYNEQFF. CDR3 in DNA: TGTGCCACCAGCAGAGGCTTCGGAGGCTCCTACAATGAGCAGTTCTTC.

The rearrangement links TRBV30 to TRBJ1-1, with D maybe TRBD1 (5 bases). CDR3 length: 11 amino acids. V was cut by 2 bases and J by 4 bases, with 5 bases left in between. CDR1 and CDR2 (germline): GTSNPN, SVGIG (reference sequence). In nucleotides, the CDR3 is TGTGCCTGGAGTAGGGGCACTGAAGCTTTCTTT. Amino acids: CAWSRGTEAFF. Variable domain in full (rest from reference TRBV30 and TRBJ1-1): SQTIHQWPATLVQPVGSPLSLECTVEGTSNPNLYWYRQAAGRGLQLLFYSVGIGQISSEVPQNLSASRPQDRQFILSSKKLLLSDSGFYLCAWSRGTEAFFGQGTRLTVV.

The chain uses TRBV6-5 and TRBJ2-2, with TRBD2 matching over 7 bases. CDR3 size: 14 residues. With 8 bases clipped from V and 5 bases from J, the junction kept 8 bases outside the gene matches. Germline V gene data show CDR1 as MNHEY and CDR2 as SVGAGI. The CDR3, as DNA: TGTGCCAGCCGACAGCGGGGAGGAACCGGGGAGCTGTTTTTT. Protein: CASRQRGGTGELFF.

V is TRBV20-1 and J is TRBJ1-6; no clear D gene. CDR3 length equals 10 residues. Germline V CDR1 and CDR2: DFQATT, SNEGSKA (reference sequence). The ends were cut back, 3 bases at V and 15 bases at J, with 9 bases in the middle. CDR3 DNA sequence: TGCAGTGCTAGTCGGGTGGGCCTCCACTTT. Amino acids: CSASRVGLHF.

This chain joins TRBV10-3 and TRBJ2-5; 15 nucleotides line up with TRBD2. The germline V gene encodes CDR1 ENHRY and CDR2 SYGVKD. The CDR3 runs 16 residues. J was trimmed by 4 bases and V by 6 bases; bases with no gene match: 6. In DNA form, the CDR3 reads TGTGCCATCAGCGAATGGGGACTAGCGGGAGGAGAGACCCAGTACTTC. Translated: CAISEWGLAGGETQYF.

The rearrangement joins TRBV15 to TRBJ1-4, with TRBD1 as a possible D gene (6 bases). Germline CDR1 reads LNHNV; CDR2 reads YYDKDF (reference sequence). The CDR3 covers 14 residues. Trimming removed 5 bases at V and 8 bases at J, with 15 bases between. The CDR3 loop is CATSAPGQVEKLFF. In DNA, the CDR3 is TGTGCCACCAGCGCCCCGGGACAAGTAGAAAAACTGTTTTTT.

The chain is built from TRBV11-2 and TRBJ2-1, with TRBD2 identical over 12 bases. The CDR3 length is 15 residues. V shed 5 bases and J 7 bases; nucleotides not matched to a gene: 6. Germline CDR1 SGHAT, CDR2 FQNNGV. The CDR3 protein is CASSRKTSGGNEQFF. CDR3 nucleotides: TGTGCCAGCAGCCGCAAGACTAGCGGGGGTAATGAGCAGTTCTTC.

This chain connects TRBV5-4 to TRBJ1-3, with no clear D. CDR1 SGHNT and CDR2 YYREEE come from the germline V gene (reference sequence). The V gene lost 4 bases and the J gene lost 2 bases, with 10 bases spanning the gap. The CDR3 totals 14 residues. The CDR3 DNA follows: TGTGCCAGCAGCCCCCAGAGGACTGGAAACACCATATATTTT. Protein: CASSPQRTGNTIYF.

The chain is built from TRBV5-5 and TRBJ1-5; 7 bases align to TRBD1. The V gene end was trimmed by 2 bases and the J gene end by 4 bases; junction bases not matched to a gene: 3. Germline values: CDR1 SGHKS, CDR2 YYEKEE (reference sequence). The CDR3 is made up of 14 amino acids. In DNA form, the CDR3 reads TGTGCCAGCAGCTTAACAGGGGAAAATCAGCCCCAGCATTTT. This sequence encodes CASSLTGENQPQHF. Drawing the rest from reference TRBV5-5 and TRBJ1-5, the complete variable domain is DAGVTQSPTHLIKTRGQQVTLRCSPISGHKSVSWYQQVLGQGPQFIFQYYEKEERGRGNFPDRFSARQFPNYSSELNVNALLLGDSALYLCASSLTGENQPQHFGDGTRLSIL.